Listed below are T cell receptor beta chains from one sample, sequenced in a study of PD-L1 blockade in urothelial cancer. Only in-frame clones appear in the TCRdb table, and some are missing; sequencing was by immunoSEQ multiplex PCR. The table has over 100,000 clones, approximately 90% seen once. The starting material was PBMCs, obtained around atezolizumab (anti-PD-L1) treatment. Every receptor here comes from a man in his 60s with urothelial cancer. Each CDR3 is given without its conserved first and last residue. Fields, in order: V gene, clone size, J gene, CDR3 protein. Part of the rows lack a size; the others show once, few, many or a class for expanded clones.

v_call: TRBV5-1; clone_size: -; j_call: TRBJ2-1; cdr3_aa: ASSSPGRGYNEQF
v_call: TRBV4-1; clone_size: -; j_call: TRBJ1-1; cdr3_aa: ASRAGGGWVTEAF
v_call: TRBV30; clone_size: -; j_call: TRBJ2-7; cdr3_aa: AWSGGSPYEQY
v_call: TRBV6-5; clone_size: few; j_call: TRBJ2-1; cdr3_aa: ASSRQSSYNEQF
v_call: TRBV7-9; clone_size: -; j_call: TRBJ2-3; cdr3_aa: ASSLTGGRGSTDTQY
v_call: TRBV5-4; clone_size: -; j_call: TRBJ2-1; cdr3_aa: ASSYAGQPNEQF
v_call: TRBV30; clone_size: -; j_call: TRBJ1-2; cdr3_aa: AWSVRAGNGYT
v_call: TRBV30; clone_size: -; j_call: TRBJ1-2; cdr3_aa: AWSGGGQGFNYGYT
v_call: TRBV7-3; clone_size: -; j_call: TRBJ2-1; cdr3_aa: ASSLQGGDNEQF
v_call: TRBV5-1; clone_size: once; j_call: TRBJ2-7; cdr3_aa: ASSLGGNDPYEQY
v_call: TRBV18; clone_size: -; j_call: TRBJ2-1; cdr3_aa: ASSPPGQVIYNEQF
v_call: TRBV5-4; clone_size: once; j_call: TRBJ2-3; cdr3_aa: ASSQDRGGATDTQY
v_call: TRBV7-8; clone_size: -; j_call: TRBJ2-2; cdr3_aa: ASSSHGTNTGELF
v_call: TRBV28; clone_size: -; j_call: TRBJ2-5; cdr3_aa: ASTRPAGAGETQY
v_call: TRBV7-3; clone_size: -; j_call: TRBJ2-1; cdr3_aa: ASSLTVGGINEQF
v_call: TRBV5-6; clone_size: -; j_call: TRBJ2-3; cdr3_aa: ASSLAWESTDTQY
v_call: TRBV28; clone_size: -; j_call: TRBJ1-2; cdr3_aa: ATSGQGTYGYT
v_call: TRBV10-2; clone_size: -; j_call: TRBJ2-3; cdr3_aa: ASSEGTSSTGDTQY
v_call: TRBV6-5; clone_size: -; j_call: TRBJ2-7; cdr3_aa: ASRTAGAYEQY
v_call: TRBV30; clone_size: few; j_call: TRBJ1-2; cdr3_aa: AWNYRGGGYT
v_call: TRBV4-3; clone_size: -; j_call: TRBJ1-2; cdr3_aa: ASSQGLAGVGYGYT
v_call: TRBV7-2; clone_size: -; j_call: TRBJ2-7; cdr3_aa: ASSLEPSTIQQY
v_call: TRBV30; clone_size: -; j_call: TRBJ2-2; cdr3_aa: AWTRDGANTGELF
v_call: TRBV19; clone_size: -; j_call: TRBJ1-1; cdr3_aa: ASSTRQGGFMNTEAF
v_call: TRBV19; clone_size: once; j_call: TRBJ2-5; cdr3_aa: ASSISQSETQY
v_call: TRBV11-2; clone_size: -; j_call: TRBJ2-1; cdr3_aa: ASSKAGVGNEQF
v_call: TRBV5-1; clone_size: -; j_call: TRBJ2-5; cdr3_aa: ASSLVLGDSQETQY
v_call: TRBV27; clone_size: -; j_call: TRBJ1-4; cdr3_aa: ASSPGTRVEKLF
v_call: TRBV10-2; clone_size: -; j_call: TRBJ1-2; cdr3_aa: ASGGTANYGYT
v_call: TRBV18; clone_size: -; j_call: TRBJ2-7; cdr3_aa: ASSPQPQGSSYEQY
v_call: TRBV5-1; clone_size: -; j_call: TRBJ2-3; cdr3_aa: ASSSADTQY
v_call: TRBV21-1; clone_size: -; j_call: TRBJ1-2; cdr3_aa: ASSGDGYT
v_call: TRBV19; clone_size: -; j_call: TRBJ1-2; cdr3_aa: ASSMDEGTNYGYT
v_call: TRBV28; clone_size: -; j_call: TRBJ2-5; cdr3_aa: ASSLSRAQY
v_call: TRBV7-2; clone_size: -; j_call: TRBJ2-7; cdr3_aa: ASSSGVGGEQY
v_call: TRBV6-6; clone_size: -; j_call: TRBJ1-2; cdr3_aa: ASSIRAQYYGYT
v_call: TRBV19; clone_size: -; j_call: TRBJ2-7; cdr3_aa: ASSIGGSSSYEQY
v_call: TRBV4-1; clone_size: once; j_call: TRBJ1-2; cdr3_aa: ASSQDWGDYGYT
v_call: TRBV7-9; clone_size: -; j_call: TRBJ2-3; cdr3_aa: ASSLDYPDTQY
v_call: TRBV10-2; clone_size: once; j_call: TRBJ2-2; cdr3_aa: ASSETGGTGELF
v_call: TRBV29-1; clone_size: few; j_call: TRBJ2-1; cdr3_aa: SVGGAGGDEQF